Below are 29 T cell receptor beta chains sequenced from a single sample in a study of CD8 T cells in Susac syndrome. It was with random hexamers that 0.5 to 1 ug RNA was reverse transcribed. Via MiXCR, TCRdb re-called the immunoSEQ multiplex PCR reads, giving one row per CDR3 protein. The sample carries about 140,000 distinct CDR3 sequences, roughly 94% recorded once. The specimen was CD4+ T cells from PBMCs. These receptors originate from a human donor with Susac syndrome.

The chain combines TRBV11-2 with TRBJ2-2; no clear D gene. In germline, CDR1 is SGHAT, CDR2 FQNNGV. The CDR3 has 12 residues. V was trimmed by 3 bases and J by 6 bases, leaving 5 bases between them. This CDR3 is CASSFSSGELFF. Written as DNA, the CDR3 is TGTGCCAGCAGCTTTTCTTCCGGGGAGCTGTTTTTT.

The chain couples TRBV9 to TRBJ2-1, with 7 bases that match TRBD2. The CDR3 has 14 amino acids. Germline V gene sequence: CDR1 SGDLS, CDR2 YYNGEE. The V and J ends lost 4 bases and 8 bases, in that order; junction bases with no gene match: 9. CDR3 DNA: TGTGCCAGCAGCCTCCAGACTAGCACTGATGAGCAGTTCTTC. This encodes CASSLQTSTDEQFF.

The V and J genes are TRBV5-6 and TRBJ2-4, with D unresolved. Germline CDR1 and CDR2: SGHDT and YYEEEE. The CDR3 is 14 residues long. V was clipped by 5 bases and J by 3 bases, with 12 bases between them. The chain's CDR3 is CASRVDRGKNIQYF. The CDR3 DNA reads TGTGCCAGCAGGGTGGACCGAGGCAAAAACATTCAGTACTTC.

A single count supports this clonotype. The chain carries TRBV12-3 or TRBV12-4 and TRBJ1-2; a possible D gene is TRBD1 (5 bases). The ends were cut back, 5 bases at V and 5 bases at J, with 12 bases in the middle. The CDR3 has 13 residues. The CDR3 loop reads CASSLKTDYGYTF. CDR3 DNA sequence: TGTGCCAGCAGTCTAAAGACAGATTATGGCTACACCTTC.

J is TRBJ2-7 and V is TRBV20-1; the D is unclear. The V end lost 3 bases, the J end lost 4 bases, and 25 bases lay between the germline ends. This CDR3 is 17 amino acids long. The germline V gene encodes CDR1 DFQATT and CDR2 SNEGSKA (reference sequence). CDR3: CSASAQEKASRIYEQYF. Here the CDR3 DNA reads TGCAGTGCTAGTGCTCAGGAAAAGGCCTCAAGAATTTACGAGCAGTACTTC.

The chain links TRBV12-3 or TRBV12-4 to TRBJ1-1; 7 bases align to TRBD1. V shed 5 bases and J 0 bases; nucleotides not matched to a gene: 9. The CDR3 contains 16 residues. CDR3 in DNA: TGTGCCAGCAGTCGAAAGAGCAGGGGGTTGAACACTGAAGCTTTCTTT. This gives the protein CASSRKSRGLNTEAFF.

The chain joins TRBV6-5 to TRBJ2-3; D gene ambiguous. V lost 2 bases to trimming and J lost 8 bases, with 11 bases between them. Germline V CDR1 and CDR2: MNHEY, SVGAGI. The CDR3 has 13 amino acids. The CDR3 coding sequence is TGTGCCAGCAGTTACGGCCGCCTTGGTACGCAGTATTTT. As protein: CASSYGRLGTQYF.

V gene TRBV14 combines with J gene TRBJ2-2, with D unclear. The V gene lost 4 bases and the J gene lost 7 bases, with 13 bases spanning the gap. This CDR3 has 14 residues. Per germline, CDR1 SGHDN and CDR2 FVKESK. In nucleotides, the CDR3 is TGTGCCAGCAGCCCCCAATTGGTCGGCGGGGAGCTGTTTTTT. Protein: CASSPQLVGGELFF.

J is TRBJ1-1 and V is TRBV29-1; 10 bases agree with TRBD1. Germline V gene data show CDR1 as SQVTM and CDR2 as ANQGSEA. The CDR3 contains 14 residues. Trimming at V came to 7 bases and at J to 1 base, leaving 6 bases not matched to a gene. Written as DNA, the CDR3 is TGCAGCGCTGGGGGACAGGGGCCGAACACTGAAGCTTTCTTT. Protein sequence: CSAGGQGPNTEAFF. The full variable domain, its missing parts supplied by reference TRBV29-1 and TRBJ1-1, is SAVISQKPSRDICQRGTSLTIQCQVDSQVTMMFWYRQQPGQSLTLIATANQGSEATYESGFVIDKFPISRPNLTFSTLTVSNMSPEDSSIYLCSAGGQGPNTEAFFGQGTRLTVV.

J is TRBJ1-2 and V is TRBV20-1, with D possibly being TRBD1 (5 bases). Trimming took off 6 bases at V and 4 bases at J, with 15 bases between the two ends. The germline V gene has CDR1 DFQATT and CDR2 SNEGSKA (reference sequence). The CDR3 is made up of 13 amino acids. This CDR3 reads CSAKGFYSYGYTF. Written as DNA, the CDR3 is TGCAGTGCGAAGGGGTTTTATAGCTATGGCTACACCTTC.

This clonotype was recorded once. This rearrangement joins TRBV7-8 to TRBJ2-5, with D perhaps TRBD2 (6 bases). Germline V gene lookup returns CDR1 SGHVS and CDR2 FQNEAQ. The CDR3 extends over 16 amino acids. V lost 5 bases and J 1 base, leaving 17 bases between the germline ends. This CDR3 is CASSPRGRTSQETQYF. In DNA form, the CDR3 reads TGTGCCAGCAGCCCCCGGGGGAGGACGAGCCAAGAGACCCAGTACTTC.

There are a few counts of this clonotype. This CDR3 reads CSVGDGTGGSEQYF. The CDR3 DNA sequence: TGCAGCGTTGGGGATGGGACAGGGGGCTCCGAGCAGTACTTC. The chain couples TRBV29-1 to TRBJ2-7; the match to TRBD1 covers 12 bases. The CDR3 contains 14 residues. Germline V gives CDR1 SQVTM, CDR2 ANQGSEA. V gave up 4 bases and J gave up 6 bases; unmatched junction bases: 7.

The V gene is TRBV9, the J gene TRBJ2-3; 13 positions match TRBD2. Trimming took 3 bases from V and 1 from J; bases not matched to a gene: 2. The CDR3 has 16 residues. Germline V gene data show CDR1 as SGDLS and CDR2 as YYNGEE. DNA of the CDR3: TGTGCCAGCAGCGGAGGACTAGCGGGAGGCACAGATACGCAGTATTTT. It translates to CASSGGLAGGTDTQYF.

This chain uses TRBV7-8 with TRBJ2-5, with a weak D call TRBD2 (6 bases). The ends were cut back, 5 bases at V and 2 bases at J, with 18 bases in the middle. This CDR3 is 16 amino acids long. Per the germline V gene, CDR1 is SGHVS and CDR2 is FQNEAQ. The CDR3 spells CASSPSGVLDQETQYF. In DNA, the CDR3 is TGTGCCAGCAGCCCCTCGGGGGTCCTGGATCAAGAGACCCAGTACTTC.

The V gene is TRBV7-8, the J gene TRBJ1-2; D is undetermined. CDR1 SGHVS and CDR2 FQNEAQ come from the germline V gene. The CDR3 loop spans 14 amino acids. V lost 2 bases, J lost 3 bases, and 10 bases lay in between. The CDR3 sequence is CASSLQGFDYGYTF. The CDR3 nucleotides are TGTGCCAGCAGCTTACAAGGGTTTGACTATGGCTACACCTTC.

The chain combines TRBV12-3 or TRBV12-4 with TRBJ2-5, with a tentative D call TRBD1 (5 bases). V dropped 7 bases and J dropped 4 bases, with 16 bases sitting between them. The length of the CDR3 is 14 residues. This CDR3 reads CASKPGWQGETQYF. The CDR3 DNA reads TGTGCCAGCAAGCCCGGATGGCAGGGAGAGACCCAGTACTTC.

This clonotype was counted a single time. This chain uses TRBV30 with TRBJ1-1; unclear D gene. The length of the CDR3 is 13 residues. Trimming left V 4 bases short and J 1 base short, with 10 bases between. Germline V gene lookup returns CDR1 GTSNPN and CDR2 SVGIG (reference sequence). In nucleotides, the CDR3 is TGTGCCTGGATAAAAGAGACGAACACTGAAGCTTTCTTT. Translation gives CAWIKETNTEAFF.

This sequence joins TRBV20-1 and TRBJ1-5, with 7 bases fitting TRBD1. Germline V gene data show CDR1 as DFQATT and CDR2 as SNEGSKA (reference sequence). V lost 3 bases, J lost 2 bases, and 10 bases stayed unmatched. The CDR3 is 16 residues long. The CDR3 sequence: CSARVRGRAGNQPQHF. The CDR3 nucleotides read TGCAGTGCTAGGGTTAGGGGGCGGGCGGGCAATCAGCCCCAGCATTTT.

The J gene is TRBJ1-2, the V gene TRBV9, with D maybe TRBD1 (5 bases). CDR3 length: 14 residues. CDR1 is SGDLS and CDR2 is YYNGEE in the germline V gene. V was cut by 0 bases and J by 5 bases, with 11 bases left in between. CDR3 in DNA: TGTGCCAGCAGCGTAGGCCAGGGTGGTTATGGCTACACCTTC. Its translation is CASSVGQGGYGYTF.

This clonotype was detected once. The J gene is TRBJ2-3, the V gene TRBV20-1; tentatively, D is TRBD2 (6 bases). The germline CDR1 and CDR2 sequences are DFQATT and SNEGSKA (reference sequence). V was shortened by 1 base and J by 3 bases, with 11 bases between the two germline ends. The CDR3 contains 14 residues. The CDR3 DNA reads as TGCAGTGCTAGAGGGGTAGCGGATACAGATACGCAGTATTTT. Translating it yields CSARGVADTDTQYF.

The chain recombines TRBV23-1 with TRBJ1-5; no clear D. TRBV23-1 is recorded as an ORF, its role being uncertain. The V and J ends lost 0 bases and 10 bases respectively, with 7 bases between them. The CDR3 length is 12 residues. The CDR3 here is CASSQSVSPQHF. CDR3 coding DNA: TGCGCCAGCAGTCAATCAGTATCCCCCCAGCATTTT.

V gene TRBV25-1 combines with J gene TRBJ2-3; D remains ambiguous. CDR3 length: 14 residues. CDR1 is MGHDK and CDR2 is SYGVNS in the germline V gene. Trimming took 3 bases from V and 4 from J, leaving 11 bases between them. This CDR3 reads CASSDAHGSDTQYF. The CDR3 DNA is TGTGCCAGCAGTGATGCCCATGGGTCAGATACGCAGTATTTT.

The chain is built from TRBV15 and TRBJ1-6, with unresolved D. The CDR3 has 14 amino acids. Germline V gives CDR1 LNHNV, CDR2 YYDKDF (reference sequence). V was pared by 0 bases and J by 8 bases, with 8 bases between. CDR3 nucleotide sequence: TGTGCCACCAGCAGAGATCCACGGGATTCACCCCTCCACTTT. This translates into CATSRDPRDSPLHF.

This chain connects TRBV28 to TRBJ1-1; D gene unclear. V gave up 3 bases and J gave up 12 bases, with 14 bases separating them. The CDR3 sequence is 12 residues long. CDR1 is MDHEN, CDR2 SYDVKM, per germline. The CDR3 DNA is TGTGCCAGCAGTTTTATGCCGGAAAAAACTTTCTTT. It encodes CASSFMPEKTFF.

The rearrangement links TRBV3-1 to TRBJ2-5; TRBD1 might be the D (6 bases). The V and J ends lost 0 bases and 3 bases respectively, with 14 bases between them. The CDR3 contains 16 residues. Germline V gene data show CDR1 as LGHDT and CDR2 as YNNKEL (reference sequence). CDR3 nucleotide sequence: TGTGCCAGCAGCCAAGAGCAAAGGACAGTGAAAGAGACCCAGTACTTC. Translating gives CASSQEQRTVKETQYF.

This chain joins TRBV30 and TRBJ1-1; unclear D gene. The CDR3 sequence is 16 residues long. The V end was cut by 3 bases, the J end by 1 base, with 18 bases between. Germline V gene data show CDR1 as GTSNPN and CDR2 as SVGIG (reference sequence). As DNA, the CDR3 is TGTGCCTGGAGCGAAGAAAACGGAGCTGAGAACACTGAAGCTTTCTTT. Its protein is CAWSEENGAENTEAFF. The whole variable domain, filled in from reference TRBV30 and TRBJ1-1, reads SQTIHQWPATLVQPVGSPLSLECTVEGTSNPNLYWYRQAAGRGLQLLFYSVGIGQISSEVPQNLSASRPQDRQFILSSKKLLLSDSGFYLCAWSEENGAENTEAFFGQGTRLTVV.

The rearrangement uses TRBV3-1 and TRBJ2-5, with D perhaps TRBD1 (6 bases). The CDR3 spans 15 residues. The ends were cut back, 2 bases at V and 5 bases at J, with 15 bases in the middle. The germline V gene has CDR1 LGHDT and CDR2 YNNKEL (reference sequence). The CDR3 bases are TGTGCCAGCAGCCAAATGGCCGCCACAGGGGAGACCCAGTACTTC. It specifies CASSQMAATGETQYF.

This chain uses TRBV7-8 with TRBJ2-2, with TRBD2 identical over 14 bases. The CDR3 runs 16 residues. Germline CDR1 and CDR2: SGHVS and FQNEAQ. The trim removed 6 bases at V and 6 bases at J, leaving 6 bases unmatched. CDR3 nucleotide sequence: TGTGCCAGCAGGGGGACTAGCGGGAGACAGGCCGGGGAGCTGTTTTTT. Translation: CASRGTSGRQAGELFF.

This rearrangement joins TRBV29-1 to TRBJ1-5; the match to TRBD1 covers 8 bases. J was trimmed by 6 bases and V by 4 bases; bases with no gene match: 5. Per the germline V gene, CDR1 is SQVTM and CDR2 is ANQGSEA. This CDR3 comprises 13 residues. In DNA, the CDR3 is TGCAGCGTTGCCGACAGGGGTGGTCAGCCCCAGCATTTT. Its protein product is CSVADRGGQPQHF.